The following is a T cell receptor (beta chain) sequence with its context. This CDR3 has 14 amino acids. The V gene's germline CDR1 is MNHNS and CDR2 SASEGT. Trimming stripped 11 bases from V and 1 base from J, with 18 bases between. Patients sequenced had flow cytometry evidence of CD8+CD57+ cell expansion. These data are taken from a study of CD8+CD57+ T cells in acquired aplastic anemia. Genomic DNA provided the template from which TCR beta VDJ and CDR3 profiles were obtained. TCRdb re-analysed the reads in MiXCR, keeping a single row per CDR3 protein. The sample carries roughly 80,000 distinct CDR3 sequences, 60% to 75% recorded once.

This TCR came from a human donor with aplastic anemia. The material sequenced was sorted CD4+, CD8+, or CD8+CD57+ T cells (not recorded which) from PBMCs. This sequence joins TRBV6-1 and TRBJ2-7; D might be TRBD1 (6 bases). CDR3 DNA: TGTGCCGCAAAACAGGGCGCCTCTTCCTACGAGCAGTACTTC. It specifies CAAKQGASSYEQYF.